This T cell receptor beta chain appears in the sequencing data of a study of blood T cell repertoires in COVID-19. V was clipped by 0 bases and J by 2 bases, with 11 bases between them. The CDR3 contains 15 residues. Germline values: CDR1 LGHNA, CDR2 YNFKEQ. This clone was counted a single time. Profiled with immunoSEQ multiplex PCR; TCRdb holds only in-frame clones, not every one. The table includes over 80,000 clones, around 87% detected once. The V call is TRBV4-2, the J call TRBJ2-7; no definite D call. The clonotype originates from a human donor in a cohort sampled during active COVID-19. Sequenced material: peripheral blood. The CDR3 sequence: CASSQDLTATYEQYF. The DNA for the CDR3 is TGTGCCAGCAGCCAAGATCTTACAGCCACCTACGAGCAGTACTTC.